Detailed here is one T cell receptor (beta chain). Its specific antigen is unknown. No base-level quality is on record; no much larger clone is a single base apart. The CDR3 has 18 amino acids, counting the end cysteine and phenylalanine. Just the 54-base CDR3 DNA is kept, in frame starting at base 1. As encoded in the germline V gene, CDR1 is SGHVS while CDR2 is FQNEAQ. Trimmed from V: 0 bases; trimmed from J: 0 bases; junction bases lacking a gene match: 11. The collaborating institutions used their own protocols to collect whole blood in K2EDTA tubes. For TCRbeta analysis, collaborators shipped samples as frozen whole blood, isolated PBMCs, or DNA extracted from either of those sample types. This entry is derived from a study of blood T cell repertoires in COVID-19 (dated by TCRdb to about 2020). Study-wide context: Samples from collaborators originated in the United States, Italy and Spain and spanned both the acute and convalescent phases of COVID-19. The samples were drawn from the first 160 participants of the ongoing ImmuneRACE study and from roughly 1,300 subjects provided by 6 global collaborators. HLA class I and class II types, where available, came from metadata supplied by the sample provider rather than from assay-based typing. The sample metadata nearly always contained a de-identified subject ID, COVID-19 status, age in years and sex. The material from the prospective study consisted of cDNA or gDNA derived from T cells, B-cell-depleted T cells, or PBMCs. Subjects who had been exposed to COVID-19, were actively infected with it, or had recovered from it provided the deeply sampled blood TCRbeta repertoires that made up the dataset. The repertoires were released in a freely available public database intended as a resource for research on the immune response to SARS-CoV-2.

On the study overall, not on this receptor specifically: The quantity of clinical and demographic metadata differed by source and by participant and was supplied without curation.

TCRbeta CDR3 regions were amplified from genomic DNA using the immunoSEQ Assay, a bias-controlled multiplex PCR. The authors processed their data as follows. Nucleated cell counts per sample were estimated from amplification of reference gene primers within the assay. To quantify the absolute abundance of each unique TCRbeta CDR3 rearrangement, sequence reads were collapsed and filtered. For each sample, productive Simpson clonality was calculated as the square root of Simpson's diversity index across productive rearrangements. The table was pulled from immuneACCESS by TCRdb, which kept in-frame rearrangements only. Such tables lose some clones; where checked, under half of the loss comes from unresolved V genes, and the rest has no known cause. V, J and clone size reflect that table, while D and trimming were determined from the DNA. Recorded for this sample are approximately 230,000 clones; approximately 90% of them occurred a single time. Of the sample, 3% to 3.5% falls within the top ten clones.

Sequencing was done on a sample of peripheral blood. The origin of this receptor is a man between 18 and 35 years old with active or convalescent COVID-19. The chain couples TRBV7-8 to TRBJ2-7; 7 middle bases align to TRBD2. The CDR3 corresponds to CASSLAGGPLPHSYEQYF. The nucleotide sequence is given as TGTGCCAGCAGCTTAGCGGGAGGGCCCTTACCTCACTCCTACGAGCAGTACTTC.